This T cell receptor beta chain is drawn from a study of blood T cell repertoires in COVID-19. As for the study in general: Acute and convalescent COVID-19 specimens originated in the United States, Italy and Spain. T cells, B-cell-depleted T cells, or PBMCs supplied cDNA or gDNA.

In the source study's methods: Amplified reference gene primers provided the basis for estimating nucleated cell counts. Some clones are missing from TCRdb's copy, which holds only in-frame ones; the method was immunoSEQ multiplex PCR. The V and J calls and clone size come from that table; D and trimming were worked out from the DNA. The sample gives some 190,000 clones, about 91% of which show up once; around 1.4% is in the top ten. V gave up 3 bases and J gave up 1 base; unmatched junction bases: 5. The CDR3 contains 15 residues. Looked up from germline, CDR1 is SGHRS and CDR2 is YFSETQ. The chain combines TRBV5-1 with TRBJ2-3; TRBD1 aligns across 7 bases. Sequences were obtained from peripheral blood. The TCR comes from a man younger than 35 with active or convalescent COVID-19. The CDR3 loop is CASSSIDRGTDTQYF. CDR3 DNA: TGCGCCAGCAGCTCCATAGACAGGGGCACAGATACGCAGTATTTT.